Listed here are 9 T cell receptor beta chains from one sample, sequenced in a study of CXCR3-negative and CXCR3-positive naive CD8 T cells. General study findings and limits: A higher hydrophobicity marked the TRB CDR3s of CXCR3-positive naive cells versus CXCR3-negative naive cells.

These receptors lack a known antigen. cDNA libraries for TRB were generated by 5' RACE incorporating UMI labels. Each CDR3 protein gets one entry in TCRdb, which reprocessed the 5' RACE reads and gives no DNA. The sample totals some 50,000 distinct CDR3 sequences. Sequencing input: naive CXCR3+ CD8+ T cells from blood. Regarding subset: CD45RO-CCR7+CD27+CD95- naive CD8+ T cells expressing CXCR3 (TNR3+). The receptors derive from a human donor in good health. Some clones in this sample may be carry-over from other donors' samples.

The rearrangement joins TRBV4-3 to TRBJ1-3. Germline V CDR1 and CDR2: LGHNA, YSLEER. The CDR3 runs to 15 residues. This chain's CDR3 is CASSLTLGSGNTIYF.

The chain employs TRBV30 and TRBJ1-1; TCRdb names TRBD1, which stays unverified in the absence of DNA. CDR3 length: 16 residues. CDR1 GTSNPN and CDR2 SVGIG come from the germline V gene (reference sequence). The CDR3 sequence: CAWSLTGQAGNTEAFF.

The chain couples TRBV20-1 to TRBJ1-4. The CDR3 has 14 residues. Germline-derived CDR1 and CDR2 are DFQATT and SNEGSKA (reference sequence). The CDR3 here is CSARERATNEKLFF.

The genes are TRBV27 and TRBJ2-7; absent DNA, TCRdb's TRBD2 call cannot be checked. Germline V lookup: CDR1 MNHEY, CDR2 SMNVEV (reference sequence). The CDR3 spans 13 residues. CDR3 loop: CACHKVASYEQYF.

The CDR3 is CASSFDGVPSYEQYF. The gene calls are TRBV7-8 and TRBJ2-7. The CDR3 totals 15 residues. The germline V gene has CDR1 SGHVS and CDR2 FQNEAQ.

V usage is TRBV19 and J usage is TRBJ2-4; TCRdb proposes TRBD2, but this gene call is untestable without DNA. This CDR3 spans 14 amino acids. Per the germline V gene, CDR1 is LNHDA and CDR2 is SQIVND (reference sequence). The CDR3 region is CASRPGLIKNIQYF.

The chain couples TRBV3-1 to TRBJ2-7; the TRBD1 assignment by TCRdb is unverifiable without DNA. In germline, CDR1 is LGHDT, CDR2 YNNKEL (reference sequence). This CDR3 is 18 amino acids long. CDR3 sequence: CASSQPPANRDSSYEQYF.

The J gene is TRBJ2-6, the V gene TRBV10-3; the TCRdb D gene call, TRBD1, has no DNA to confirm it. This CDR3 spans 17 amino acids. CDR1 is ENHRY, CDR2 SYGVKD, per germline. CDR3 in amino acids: CAISESPPVSGANVLTF.

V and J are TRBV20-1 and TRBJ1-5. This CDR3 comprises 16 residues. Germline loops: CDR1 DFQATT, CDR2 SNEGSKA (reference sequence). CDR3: CSARDRDGNSNQPQHF.